The 5 T cell receptor beta chains in this list originate from one sample, sequenced in a study of T cells after posttransplantation cyclophosphamide (dated by TCRdb to 2016 to 2017). The library was obtained by the immunoSEQ multiplex PCR assay. What TCRdb holds here is the immuneACCESS table cut down to in-frame rearrangements. Part of the clones is not present; checked against another copy, under half of the missing clones reflect an unresolved V gene, and the others are unexplained. This sample has over 20,000 clones, none of them a singleton. The leading ten clones occupy approximately 1.5% of the sample. The sample was PBMCs. The receptors shown here come from a man aged 45-65 years in good health, CMV-negative, and a related stem cell transplant donor.

This clone was observed many times. V and J are TRBV2 and TRBJ2-7; 8 nucleotides match TRBD1. CDR3 length: 14 amino acids. In germline, CDR1 is SNHLY, CDR2 FYNNEI. After removal of 8 bases from V and 6 bases from J, the junction contained 12 bases not matched to a gene. The CDR3 loop is CASDRRQGTFEQYF. The CDR3 coding sequence is TGTGCCAGCGACCGCAGACAGGGGACATTCGAGCAGTACTTC.

The table lists this clone with many counts. The genes are TRBV6-1 and TRBJ1-3, with 8 bases identical to TRBD1. The germline CDR1 and CDR2 sequences are MNHNS and SASEGT. The CDR3 is made up of 12 amino acids. The J segment lost 5 bases and the V segment lost 10 bases, leaving 4 bases of the junction unmatched. The CDR3 region is CATGQGRNTIYF. The CDR3 DNA reads as TGTGCCACCGGACAGGGAAGAAACACCATATATTTT.

This clone showed up many times. The chain joins TRBV10-1 to TRBJ2-2; 10 bases fit TRBD2. Germline V gene sequence: CDR1 WNHNN, CDR2 SYGVQD (reference sequence). The CDR3 has 16 residues. The V and J ends lost 3 bases and 10 bases, in that order; junction bases with no gene match: 11. Written as DNA, the CDR3 is TGCGCCAGCAGTGAAATAGCGGGAGGTGGAGTGGAGGAGCTGTTTTTT. Translating it yields CASSEIAGGGVEELFF.

The table lists this clone with many counts. V gene TRBV19 combines with J gene TRBJ2-5; D is possibly TRBD1 (6 bases). V dropped 3 bases and J dropped 5 bases, with 13 bases sitting between them. In germline, CDR1 is LNHDA, CDR2 SQIVND (reference sequence). The CDR3 consists of 14 residues. The chain's CDR3 is CASSIAARGETQYF. Written as DNA, the CDR3 is TGTGCCAGTAGTATTGCCGCCAGGGGCGAGACCCAGTACTTC. Full variable domain (missing parts from reference TRBV19 and TRBJ2-5): DGGITQSPKYLFRKEGQNVTLSCEQNLNHDAMYWYRQDPGQGLRLIYYSQIVNDFQKGDIAEGYSVSREKKESFPLTVTSAQKNPTAFYLCASSIAARGETQYFGPGTRLLVL.

In its sample, this clone was seen many times. The chain is built from TRBV7-8 and TRBJ1-5; D uncertain. V was shortened by 1 base and J by 7 bases, with 8 bases between the two germline ends. The CDR3 totals 13 residues. Looked up from germline, CDR1 is SGHVS and CDR2 is FQNEAQ. The DNA of the CDR3 is TGTGCCAGCAGCTTAGAAGCTCGCCAGCCCCAGCATTTT. Residues: CASSLEARQPQHF.